Presented here are 23 T cell receptor beta chains from one specimen sequenced in a study of blood T cells in healthy people across ages. It was with a sample-barcoded 5' primer and a J-beta primer mix that a second PCR of roughly 7 to 12 cycles was run. TCRdb reanalysed the 5' RACE reads using MiXCR and keeps one entry per CDR3 protein. There are under 2 million distinct CDR3 sequences in the sample; about 35% occur only once, and 11% lies in the top ten. Sequenced input: blood. The receptors were sampled from a woman in her thirties in good health.

This sequence joins TRBV19 and TRBJ2-5; D uncertain. Gene TRBJ2-7 matches the end of the DNA better, so the J call may be wrong. This CDR3 spans 13 amino acids. Germline CDR1 reads LNHDA; CDR2 reads SQIVND (reference sequence). In DNA form, the CDR3 reads TGTGCCAGTAGTATAAGTGTCAATTACGAGCAGTACTTC. This codes for CASSISVNYEQYF.

This clonotype was detected only a few times. This rearrangement joins TRBV7-9 to TRBJ2-1; 7 bases are shared with TRBD2. J was trimmed by 9 bases and V by 6 bases; bases with no gene match: 8. There are 13 residues in the CDR3. The V gene's germline CDR1 is SEHNR and CDR2 FQNEAQ (reference sequence). The DNA for the CDR3 is TGTGCCAGCAGTCGGGCGGGGGTCGGTGAGCAGTTCTTC. This gives the protein CASSRAGVGEQFF.

The DNA of the CDR3 is TGTGCCAGCAGGACAGGGGACCCGAACACTGAAGCTTTCTTT. This sequence encodes CASRTGDPNTEAFF. The chain uses TRBV6-1 and TRBJ1-1, with 8 bases lining up with TRBD1. Germline CDR1 reads MNHNS; CDR2 reads SASEGT. The CDR3 runs to 14 residues. With 6 bases clipped from V and 1 base from J, the junction kept 4 bases outside the gene matches.

The rearrangement joins TRBV12-3 or TRBV12-4 to TRBJ2-2; D may correspond to TRBD1 or TRBD2 (5 bases each). Trimming pared 5 bases from V and 7 bases from J, leaving 17 bases between. The CDR3 is made up of 15 amino acids. The CDR3 loop reads CASSPSGPPGGELFF. The CDR3 region has the DNA TGTGCCAGCAGTCCCTCGGGGCCTCCGGGCGGGGAGCTGTTTTTT.

This clonotype was detected only a few times. The J gene is TRBJ2-5, the V gene TRBV9; TRBD2 aligns across 15 bases. The junction had 8 bases not matched to a gene; V was cut back by 4 bases and J by 7 bases. Per germline, CDR1 SGDLS and CDR2 YYNGEE. The CDR3 has 16 residues. The CDR3 here is CASSPGTSGGFGTQYF. The CDR3 nucleotides are TGTGCCAGCAGCCCAGGGACTAGCGGGGGGTTCGGGACCCAGTACTTC.

This chain joins TRBV7-7 and TRBJ2-7, with a tentative D call TRBD1 (5 bases). V was trimmed by 0 bases and J by 6 bases, leaving 12 bases between them. CDR1 and CDR2 (germline): SSHAT, FNYEAQ (reference sequence). The CDR3 consists of 14 residues. CDR3 DNA sequence: TGTGCCAGCAGCTTAGCGGGCAGGGATGGCGAGCAGTACTTC. Its protein is CASSLAGRDGEQYF.

The CDR3 sequence is CASSFQGLGEKLFF. The CDR3 region has the DNA TGTGCCAGCAGTTTCCAGGGTCTCGGTGAAAAACTGTTTTTT. The chain uses TRBV27 and TRBJ1-4, with D possibly TRBD1 on 5 matching bases. Germline loops: CDR1 MNHEY, CDR2 SMNVEV (reference sequence). The CDR3 is 14 residues long. V lost 3 bases and J 7 bases, leaving 12 bases between the germline ends.

To note about this clonotype: A much more abundant neighbour one base away suggests this may be a read error. The V call is TRBV12-3 or TRBV12-4, the J call TRBJ1-2; 10 bases line up with TRBD1. The trim removed 6 bases at V and 4 bases at J, leaving 11 bases unmatched. The CDR3 has 16 residues. The CDR3 region is CASRMNRDRGRYGYTF. CDR3 DNA: TGTGCCAGCAGGATGAACCGGGACAGGGGCCGCTATGGCTACACCTTC.

CDR3 DNA sequence: TGTGCCAGCAGCTTTTCCTGGGACAGGGGGCTAATGTGGTCTGGCTACACCTTC. Its translation: CASSFSWDRGLMWSGYTF. V usage is TRBV9 and J usage is TRBJ1-2, with 12 nucleotides matching TRBD1. The CDR3 totals 18 residues. Unmatched junction bases numbered 17, after V lost 4 bases and J lost 7 bases. Germline V gives CDR1 SGDLS, CDR2 YYNGEE.

The J gene is TRBJ2-7, the V gene TRBV14; D may correspond to TRBD1 or TRBD2 (5 bases each). Germline CDR1 and CDR2: SGHDN and FVKESK. The CDR3 covers 14 residues. V was pared by 4 bases and J by 6 bases, with 16 bases between. CDR3 sequence: CASSLGTLNGEQYF. Written as DNA, the CDR3 is TGTGCCAGCAGCCTGGGGACCCTCAACGGCGAGCAGTACTTC. The entire variable domain, with the rest obtained from reference TRBV14 and TRBJ2-7, is as follows: EAGVTQFPSHSVIEKGQTVTLRCDPISGHDNLYWYRRVMGKEIKFLLHFVKESKQDESGMPNNRFLAERTGGTYSTLKVQPAELEDSGVYFCASSLGTLNGEQYFGPGTRLTVT.

This clonotype has more than one count but fewer than ten. Here the CDR3 reads CSARELGVEQFF. CDR3 in DNA: TGCAGTGCTAGGGAGCTAGGGGTTGAGCAGTTCTTC. This chain links TRBV20-1 with TRBJ2-1; tentatively, D is TRBD1 (5 bases). Germline CDR1 reads DFQATT; CDR2 reads SNEGSKA (reference sequence). CDR3 length equals 12 residues. Trimming took 3 bases from V and 9 from J, leaving 12 bases between them.

This clonotype showed up just a few times. The chain combines TRBV5-5 with TRBJ1-4, with a possible D match to TRBD1 (6 bases). This CDR3 is 14 amino acids long. V was shortened by 4 bases and J by 2 bases, with 9 bases between the two germline ends. Germline loops: CDR1 SGHKS, CDR2 YYEKEE (reference sequence). The CDR3 nucleotides read TGTGCCAGCAGCCAAACAGGGACTAATGAAAAACTGTTTTTT. Protein sequence: CASSQTGTNEKLFF.

This clonotype was counted at least ten times. The chain recombines TRBV15 with TRBJ2-5, with 10 bases lining up with TRBD1. Germline lookup yields CDR1 LNHNV and CDR2 YYDKDF (reference sequence). The CDR3 is 16 amino acids. V was pared by 5 bases and J by 2 bases, with 8 bases of the junction left unmatched. Written as DNA, the CDR3 is TGTGCCACCAGCCCTGGACAGGGGGGAGGACAAGAGACCCAGTACTTC. Translating gives CATSPGQGGGQETQYF. Variable domain in full (rest from reference TRBV15 and TRBJ2-5): DAMVIQNPRYQVTQFGKPVTLSCSQTLNHNVMYWYQQKSSQAPKLLFHYYDKDFNNEADTPDNFQSRRPNTSFCFLDIRSPGLGDTAMYLCATSPGQGGGQETQYFGPGTRLLVL.

Regarding this clonotype: This may be a read error, as it is one base from a much larger clone. This rearrangement joins TRBV29-1 to TRBJ1-2, with 10 bases identical to TRBD1. The CDR3 has 15 amino acids. Germline CDR1 is SQVTM and CDR2 is ANQGSEA. CDR3 sequence reads: CSAGGTGETNYGDTF. The CDR3, as DNA: TGCAGCGCCGGAGGGACAGGGGAAACTAACTATGGCGACACCTTC.

This clonotype turned up a few times. The chain joins TRBV20-1 to TRBJ1-2; a possible D gene is TRBD1 (5 bases). The V gene lost 1 base and the J gene lost 4 bases, with 16 bases spanning the gap. Germline CDR1 reads DFQATT; CDR2 reads SNEGSKA (reference sequence). The CDR3 runs to 15 residues. CDR3 coding DNA: TGCAGTGCTAGAGTGGGGCAGAATTTAGTCTATGGCTACACCTTC. Translation: CSARVGQNLVYGYTF.

This chain uses TRBV27 with TRBJ2-7, with 8 bases identical to TRBD1. Germline V gene lookup returns CDR1 MNHEY and CDR2 SMNVEV (reference sequence). CDR3 length: 17 amino acids. Germline trimming cut 7 bases from V and 0 bases from J; bases unmatched to any gene: 14. CDR3 coding DNA: TGTGCCAGCAAACCCCAGGGGGCCGGCCAAAGCTCCTACGAGCAGTACTTC. This sequence encodes CASKPQGAGQSSYEQYF.

J is TRBJ2-3 and V is TRBV20-1; D gene ambiguous. Germline values: CDR1 DFQATT, CDR2 SNEGSKA (reference sequence). The V gene lost 6 bases and the J gene lost 6 bases, with 7 bases spanning the gap. This CDR3 contains 10 residues. DNA of the CDR3: TGCAGTGCAGTCGAGGATACGCAGTATTTT. It encodes CSAVEDTQYF.

Only a few counts were recorded for this clonotype. This chain links TRBV6-5 with TRBJ1-2; 10 bases are a match to TRBD1. CDR3 size: 17 residues. The V segment lost 0 bases and the J segment 2 bases; nucleotides outside the gene matches: 6. Germline V gene lookup returns CDR1 MNHEY and CDR2 SVGAGI. The CDR3 DNA sequence: TGTGCCAGCAGTTACTCTTCGTGGGGACAGGGGAACTATGGCTACACCTTC. Its translation is CASSYSSWGQGNYGYTF.

The chain couples TRBV27 to TRBJ2-3; D is unclear. The CDR3 covers 13 residues. Germline CDR1 MNHEY, CDR2 SMNVEV (reference sequence). Trimming shortened V by 4 bases and J by 2 bases, and 7 bases separated the two germline ends. For the CDR3, the DNA is TGTGCCAGCAGTTCCCTCGCCACAGATACGCAGTATTTT. This translates into CASSSLATDTQYF.

The count of this clonotype is one. The rearrangement joins TRBV4-1 to TRBJ2-7; 8 bases line up with TRBD1. J was trimmed by 4 bases and V by 7 bases; bases with no gene match: 9. Germline CDR1 and CDR2: MGHRA and YSYEKL. The CDR3 runs to 14 residues. The DNA of the CDR3 is TGCGCCAGCAACCAGCCAGGGGGCAGATACGAGCAGTACTTC. Its protein product is CASNQPGGRYEQYF.

The V call is TRBV25-1, the J call TRBJ2-1, with 8 positions matching TRBD2. The CDR3 extends over 14 amino acids. The trim removed 4 bases at V and 5 bases at J, leaving 4 bases unmatched. CDR1 and CDR2 (germline): MGHDK, SYGVNS. The CDR3 spells CASSGSGSNNEQFF. CDR3 coding DNA: TGTGCCAGCAGTGGGAGCGGGAGTAACAATGAGCAGTTCTTC.

This clonotype was recorded many times. The rearrangement uses TRBV29-1 and TRBJ2-3; the D is unclear. The V end lost 5 bases, the J end lost 6 bases, and 9 bases lay between the germline ends. Germline CDR1 SQVTM, CDR2 ANQGSEA. The CDR3 loop spans 11 amino acids. The DNA of the CDR3 is TGCAGCGTTCTAGTTCAGGATACGCAGTATTTT. This sequence encodes CSVLVQDTQYF.

This clonotype was found a few times. Relative to the germline gene, one junction end is altered; a read error may explain this. The rearrangement joins TRBV7-9 to TRBJ2-7; perhaps TRBD2 as D (5 bases). CDR3 length: 15 amino acids. Germline CDR1 and CDR2: SEHNR and FQNEAQ (reference sequence). CDR3 in amino acids: CASSVANGAEAEQYF. The CDR3 nucleotides are TGTGCCAGCAGCGTAGCGAACGGAGCAGAAGCCGAGCAGTACTTC.